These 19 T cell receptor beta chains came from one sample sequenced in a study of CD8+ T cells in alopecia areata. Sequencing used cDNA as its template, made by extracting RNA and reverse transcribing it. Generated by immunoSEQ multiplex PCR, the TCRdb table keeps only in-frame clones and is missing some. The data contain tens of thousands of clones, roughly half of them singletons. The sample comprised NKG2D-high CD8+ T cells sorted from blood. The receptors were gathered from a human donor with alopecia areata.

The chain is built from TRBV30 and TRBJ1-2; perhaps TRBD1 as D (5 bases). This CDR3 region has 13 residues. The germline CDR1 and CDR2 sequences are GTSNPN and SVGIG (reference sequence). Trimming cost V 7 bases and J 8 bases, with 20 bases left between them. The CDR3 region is CASYSGAWEGYTF. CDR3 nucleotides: TGTGCCTCCTATTCCGGGGCCTGGGAGGGCTACACCTTC.

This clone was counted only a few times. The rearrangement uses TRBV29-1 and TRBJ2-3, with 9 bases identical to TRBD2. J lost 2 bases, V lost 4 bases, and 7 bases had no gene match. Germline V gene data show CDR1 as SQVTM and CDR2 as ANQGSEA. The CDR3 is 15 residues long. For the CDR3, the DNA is TGCAGCGTTGCGGGGCTAGCGGGGACCACAGATACGCAGTATTTT. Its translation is CSVAGLAGTTDTQYF.

In nucleotides, the CDR3 is TGCAGCTCCCAGCGGGAGTACAATGAGCAGTTCTTC. Residues: CSSQREYNEQFF. The genes are TRBV29-1 and TRBJ2-1; 8 bases are a match to TRBD2. In germline, CDR1 is SQVTM, CDR2 ANQGSEA. V shed 8 bases and J 4 bases; nucleotides not matched to a gene: 4. The CDR3 covers 12 residues.

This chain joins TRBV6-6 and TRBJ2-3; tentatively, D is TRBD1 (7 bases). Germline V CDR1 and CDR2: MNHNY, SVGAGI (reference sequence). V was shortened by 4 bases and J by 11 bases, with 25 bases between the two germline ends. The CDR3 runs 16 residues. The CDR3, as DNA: TGTGCCAGCAGTTCCAGGGGGGACTGGGACCCCATGAGGCAGTATTTT. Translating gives CASSSRGDWDPMRQYF.

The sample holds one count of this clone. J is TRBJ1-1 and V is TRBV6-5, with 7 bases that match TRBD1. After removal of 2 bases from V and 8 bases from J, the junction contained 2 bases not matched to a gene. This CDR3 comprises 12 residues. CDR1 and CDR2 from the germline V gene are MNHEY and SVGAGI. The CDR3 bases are TGTGCCAGCAGTTACGCACAGGGGGAAGCTTTCTTT. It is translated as CASSYAQGEAFF.

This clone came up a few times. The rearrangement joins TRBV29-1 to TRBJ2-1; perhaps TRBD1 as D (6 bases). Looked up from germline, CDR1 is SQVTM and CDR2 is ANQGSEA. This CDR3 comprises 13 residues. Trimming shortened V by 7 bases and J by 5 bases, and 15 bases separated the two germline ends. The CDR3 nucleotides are TGCAGCGGCACCGGGGACACCAACAATGAGCAGTTCTTC. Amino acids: CSGTGDTNNEQFF.

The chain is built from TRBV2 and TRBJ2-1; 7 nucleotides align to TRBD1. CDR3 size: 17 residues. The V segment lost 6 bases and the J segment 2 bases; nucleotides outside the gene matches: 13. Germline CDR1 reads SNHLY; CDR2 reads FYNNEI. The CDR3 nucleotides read TGTGCCAGCAGGGACCCTGTACAGGGGTTAGCCTACAATGAGCAGTTCTTC. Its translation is CASRDPVQGLAYNEQFF.

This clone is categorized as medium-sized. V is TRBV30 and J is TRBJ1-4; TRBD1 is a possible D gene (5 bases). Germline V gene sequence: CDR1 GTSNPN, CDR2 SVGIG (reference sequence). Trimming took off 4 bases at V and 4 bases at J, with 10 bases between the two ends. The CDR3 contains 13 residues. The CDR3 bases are TGTGCCTGGAACCCGCAGGGTAATGAAAAACTGTTTTTT. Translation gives CAWNPQGNEKLFF.

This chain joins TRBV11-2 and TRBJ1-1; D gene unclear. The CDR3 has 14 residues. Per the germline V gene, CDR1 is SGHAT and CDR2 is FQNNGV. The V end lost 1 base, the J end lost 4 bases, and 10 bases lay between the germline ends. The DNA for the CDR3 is TGTGCCAGCAGCTTAGGGGTGGGGAGCACTGAAGCTTTCTTT. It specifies CASSLGVGSTEAFF.

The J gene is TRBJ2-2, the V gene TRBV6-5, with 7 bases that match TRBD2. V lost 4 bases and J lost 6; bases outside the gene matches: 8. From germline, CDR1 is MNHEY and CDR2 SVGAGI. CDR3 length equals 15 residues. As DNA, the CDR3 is TGTGCCAGCAGTTCTAGCGGAAATATCCCCGGGGAGCTGTTTTTT. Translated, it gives CASSSSGNIPGELFF.

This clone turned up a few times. As DNA, the CDR3 is TGTGCCAGCATCCCCGACAGAGATGAGCAGTTCTTC. Its translation is CASIPDRDEQFF. V gene TRBV2 combines with J gene TRBJ2-1, with TRBD1 as a possible D gene (5 bases). V dropped 7 bases and J dropped 8 bases, with 12 bases sitting between them. The CDR3 has 12 residues. Germline loops: CDR1 SNHLY, CDR2 FYNNEI.

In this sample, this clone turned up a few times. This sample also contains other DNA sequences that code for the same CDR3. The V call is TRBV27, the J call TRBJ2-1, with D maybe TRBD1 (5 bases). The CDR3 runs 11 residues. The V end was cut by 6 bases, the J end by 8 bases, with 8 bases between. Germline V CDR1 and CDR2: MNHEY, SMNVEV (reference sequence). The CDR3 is CASSLGDEQFF. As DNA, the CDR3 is TGTGCCAGCAGCTTAGGGGATGAGCAGTTCTTC.

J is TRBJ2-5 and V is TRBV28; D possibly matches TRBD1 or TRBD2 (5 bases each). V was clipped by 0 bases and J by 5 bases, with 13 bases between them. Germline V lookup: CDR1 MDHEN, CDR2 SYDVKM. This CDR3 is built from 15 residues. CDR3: CASSLWGTEAETQYF. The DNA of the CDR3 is TGTGCCAGCAGTTTATGGGGGACGGAGGCCGAGACCCAGTACTTC.

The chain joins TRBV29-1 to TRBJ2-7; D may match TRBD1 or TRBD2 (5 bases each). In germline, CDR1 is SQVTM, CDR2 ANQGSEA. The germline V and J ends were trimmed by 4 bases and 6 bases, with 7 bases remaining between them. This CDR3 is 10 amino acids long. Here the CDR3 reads CSVGGVEQYF. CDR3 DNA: TGCAGCGTTGGAGGGGTCGAGCAGTACTTC.

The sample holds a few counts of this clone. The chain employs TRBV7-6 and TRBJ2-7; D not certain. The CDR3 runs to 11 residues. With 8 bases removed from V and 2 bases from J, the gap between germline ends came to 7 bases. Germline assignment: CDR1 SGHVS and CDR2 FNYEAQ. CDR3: CASAGTYEQYF. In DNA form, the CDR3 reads TGTGCCAGCGCCGGTACCTACGAGCAGTACTTC.

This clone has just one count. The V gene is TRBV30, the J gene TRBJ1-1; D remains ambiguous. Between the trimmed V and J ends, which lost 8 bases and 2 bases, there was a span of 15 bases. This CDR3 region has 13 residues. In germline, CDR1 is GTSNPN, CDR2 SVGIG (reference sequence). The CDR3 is CALQHGDNTEAFF. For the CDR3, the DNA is TGTGCCCTCCAGCACGGGGATAACACTGAAGCTTTCTTT.

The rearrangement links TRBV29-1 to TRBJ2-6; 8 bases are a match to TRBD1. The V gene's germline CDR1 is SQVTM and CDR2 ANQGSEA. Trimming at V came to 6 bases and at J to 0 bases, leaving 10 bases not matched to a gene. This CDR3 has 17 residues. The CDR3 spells CSVIDRDRTSGANVLTF. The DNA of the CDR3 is TGCAGCGTGATTGACCGGGACAGGACCTCTGGGGCCAACGTCCTGACTTTC.

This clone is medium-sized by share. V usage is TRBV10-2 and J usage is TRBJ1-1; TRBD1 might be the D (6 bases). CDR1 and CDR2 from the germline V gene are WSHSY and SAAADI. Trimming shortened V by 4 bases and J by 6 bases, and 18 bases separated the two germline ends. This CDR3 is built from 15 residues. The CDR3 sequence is CASSGAGAVGAEAFF. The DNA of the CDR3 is TGCGCCAGCAGTGGGGCGGGGGCGGTCGGGGCTGAAGCTTTCTTT.

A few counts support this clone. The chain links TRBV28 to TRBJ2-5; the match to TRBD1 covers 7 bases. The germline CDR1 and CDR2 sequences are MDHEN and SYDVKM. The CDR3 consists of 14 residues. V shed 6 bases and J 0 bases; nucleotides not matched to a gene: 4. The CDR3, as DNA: TGTGCCAGCAGCTATGACAGGGACCAAGAGACCCAGTACTTC. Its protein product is CASSYDRDQETQYF.